Listed below are T cell receptor beta chains from one sample, sequenced in a study of shared clonotypes between healthy human individuals. Assay used: immunoSEQ multiplex PCR; TCRdb lists only in-frame clones, some missing. The sample includes about 500,000 clones, 60% to 80% of them seen just once. Material for sequencing was PBMCs. Receptors were obtained from a middle-aged woman in good health. Some clones in this sample may be carry-over from other donors' samples. CDR3s include the opening cysteine and the closing phenylalanine or tryptophan. Fields, in order: CDR3 protein, CDR3 DNA, clone size, J gene, CDR3 length, D gene, V gene. A D gene is named only where the DNA matches it firmly. The listing skips clone size in some rows; elsewhere it reads once, few, many or a size class.

CASSQEGAGEQFF | TGCGCCAGCAGCCAAGAAGGAGCTGGTGAGCAGTTCTTC | . | TRBJ2-1 | 13 | . | TRBV4-1
CAWNDGNTEAFF | TGTGCCTGGAATGACGGGAACACTGAAGCTTTCTTT | . | TRBJ1-1 | 12 | . | TRBV30
CAISDRLAGGQEQYF | TGTGCCATCAGTGATCGGCTAGCGGGAGGGCAAGAGCAGTACTTC | . | TRBJ2-7 | 15 | TRBD2 | TRBV10-3
CASSLGTSSSYEQYF | TGCGCCAGCAGCTTGGGGACTAGCAGCTCCTACGAGCAGTACTTC | . | TRBJ2-7 | 15 | TRBD2 | TRBV5-1
CASSLQGGRSNAFF | TGTGCCAGCAGCCTTCAGGGCGGGAGGTCGAATGCTTTCTTT | . | TRBJ1-1 | 14 | . | TRBV5-4
CASSPDRGTYEQYF | TGTGCCAGCAGTCCTGACAGGGGGACCTACGAGCAGTACTTC | . | TRBJ2-7 | 14 | TRBD1 | TRBV2
CASSVNRGAITGELFF | TGTGCCAGCAGCGTGAACCGGGGAGCGATCACCGGGGAGCTGTTTTTT | once | TRBJ2-2 | 16 | . | TRBV5-4
CASTGDSGSRYEQYF | TGTGCCAGCACTGGTGACAGCGGGAGTAGATACGAGCAGTACTTC | . | TRBJ2-7 | 15 | TRBD2 | TRBV2
CASSAGQGAPGEQFF | TGTGCCAGCAGCGCCGGACAGGGGGCCCCGGGTGAGCAGTTCTTC | . | TRBJ2-1 | 15 | TRBD1 | TRBV11-3
CASMGPVITDTQYF | TGTGCCAGCATGGGGCCCGTAATCACAGATACGCAGTATTTT | . | TRBJ2-3 | 14 | . | TRBV25-1
CASSLLKGFTDTQYF | TGTGCCAGCAGCTTATTAAAGGGATTCACAGATACGCAGTATTTT | . | TRBJ2-3 | 15 | . | TRBV13
CASSLGGAPNEQFF | TGTGCCAGCAGCTTAGGGGGGGCGCCGAATGAGCAGTTCTTC | . | TRBJ2-1 | 14 | . | TRBV7-2
CATRGSDQGVGTEAFF | TGTGCCACCAGAGGCTCGGATCAGGGGGTCGGCACTGAAGCTTTCTTT | . | TRBJ1-1 | 16 | TRBD1 | TRBV28
CASSPMGTGELFF | TGTGCCAGCAGTCCTATGGGCACCGGGGAGCTGTTTTTT | . | TRBJ2-2 | 13 | . | TRBV25-1
CASGIRYEQYF | TGTGCCTCGGGAATACGGTACGAGCAGTACTTC | few | TRBJ2-7 | 11 | . | TRBV28
CASTDREPNEKLFF | TGTGCCAGCACGGACAGGGAGCCTAATGAAAAACTGTTTTTT | . | TRBJ1-4 | 14 | TRBD1 | TRBV28
CASSSEASYGYTF | TGCGCCAGCAGCTCGGAAGCCTCCTATGGCTACACCTTC | once | TRBJ1-2 | 13 | . | TRBV5-1
CASSPGGRGRTSTDTQYF | TGTGCCAGCAGCCCCGGGGGCAGGGGGCGAACTAGCACAGATACGCAGTATTTT | . | TRBJ2-3 | 18 | TRBD1 | TRBV7-8
CAISASASGEQYF | TGTGCCATCAGTGCTTCGGCTAGTGGCGAGCAGTACTTC | once | TRBJ2-7 | 13 | . | TRBV10-3
CASSLATSGAIEQFF | TGCGCCAGCAGCTTGGCAACTAGCGGGGCTATTGAGCAGTTCTTC | . | TRBJ2-1 | 15 | TRBD2 | TRBV5-1
CASSVGGYGYTF | TGTGCCAGCAGTGTGGGGGGGTATGGCTACACCTTC | few | TRBJ1-2 | 12 | . | TRBV6-4
CASSQGTAANYGYTF | TGCGCCAGCAGCCAAGGGACCGCAGCTAACTATGGCTACACCTTC | . | TRBJ1-2 | 15 | . | TRBV4-3
CASSQESSSYEQYF | TGCGCCAGCAGCCAAGAGTCGAGCTCCTACGAGCAGTACTTC | . | TRBJ2-7 | 14 | . | TRBV4-3
CASSLGIAGNTIYF | TGCGCCAGCAGCTTGGGGATAGCGGGAAACACCATATATTTT | . | TRBJ1-3 | 14 | . | TRBV5-1
CASSAPGSSYNEQFF | TGTGCCAGCAGCGCCCCAGGTAGCTCCTACAATGAGCAGTTCTTC | . | TRBJ2-1 | 15 | . | TRBV5-4
CASSEGVSTNEKLFF | TGCGCCAGCAGTGAGGGCGTTTCAACTAATGAAAAACTGTTTTTT | few | TRBJ1-4 | 15 | . | TRBV10-1
CASTKGDMSTEAFF | TGTGCCAGTACGAAAGGGGATATGAGCACTGAAGCTTTCTTT | . | TRBJ1-1 | 14 | . | TRBV5-8
CASSKQGAYYGYTF | TGTGCCAGCAGTAAACAGGGGGCTTACTATGGCTACACCTTC | . | TRBJ1-2 | 14 | TRBD1 | TRBV27
CASSLLAFSYEQYF | TGTGCCAGCAGCCTACTAGCGTTCTCCTACGAGCAGTACTTC | . | TRBJ2-7 | 14 | TRBD2 | TRBV7-2
CSVMMGLAGGGEQFF | TGCAGCGTTATGATGGGGCTAGCGGGAGGGGGTGAGCAGTTCTTC | . | TRBJ2-1 | 15 | TRBD2 | TRBV29-1
CASTQGGLRSSYEQYF | TGTGCCAGCACCCAGGGAGGGTTACGAAGCTCCTACGAGCAGTACTTC | . | TRBJ2-7 | 16 | TRBD2 | TRBV2
CASSSTDNTEAFF | TGTGCCAGCAGTTCCACCGACAACACTGAAGCTTTCTTT | . | TRBJ1-1 | 13 | . | TRBV27
CASSLGAGVAYEQYF | TGCGCCAGCAGCCTGGGGGCGGGAGTGGCGTACGAGCAGTACTTC | . | TRBJ2-7 | 15 | . | TRBV5-1
CASRPHAASTDTQYF | TGTGCCAGCAGACCTCATGCGGCTAGCACAGATACGCAGTATTTT | . | TRBJ2-3 | 15 | . | TRBV6-5
CSGGDPFDGYTF | TGCAGCGGGGGGGACCCCTTTGATGGCTACACCTTC | . | TRBJ1-2 | 12 | . | TRBV29-1
CASSLVQGLNGYTF | TGTGCCAGCAGCTTGGTTCAGGGTCTCAATGGCTACACCTTC | . | TRBJ1-2 | 14 | . | TRBV5-4
CASSLVPGANEKLFF | TGTGCCAGCAGCTTAGTCCCGGGGGCTAATGAAAAACTGTTTTTT | . | TRBJ1-4 | 15 | . | TRBV7-9
CAWSRGGTIYF | TGTGCCTGGAGCAGGGGCGGCACCATATATTTT | . | TRBJ1-3 | 11 | . | TRBV30
CASSLARGSYNSPLHF | TGTGCCAGCAGCTTAGCCCGGGGATCCTATAATTCACCCCTCCACTTT | once | TRBJ1-6 | 16 | . | TRBV13